The clone carrying this TCR beta chain was detected only a few times. Its antigen is still unknown. This sample was included in a study of T cell repertoires in cytomegalovirus infection. Study results and caveats: Cumulative frequency (of public TCR beta family members) identified carriers of CMV plus the relevant HLA.

TCRdb ran MiXCR on the reads and lists one entry per CDR3 protein. The data hold about 920,000 distinct CDR3 sequences, with 31% observed a single time. Trimming took 1 base from V and 3 from J, leaving 10 bases between them. CDR3 length: 16 residues. Germline V gives CDR1 MNHNS, CDR2 SASEGT. This receptor was taken from a human donor in good health (CMV status not recorded). Some clones in this sample may be carry-over from other donors' samples. Sample: cultured CD8+ T cells from PBMCs, taken from culture after CMV antigen stimulation. The rearrangement joins TRBV6-1 to TRBJ1-6, with D tentatively TRBD1 (5 bases). CDR3 sequence reads: CASSEGRGYYNSPLHF. The CDR3 DNA reads TGTGCCAGCAGTGAAGGACGGGGGTACTATAATTCACCCCTCCACTTT.